The 9 T cell receptor beta chains below come from one sample, sequenced in a study of blood T cell repertoires in COVID-19. The data were produced by immunoSEQ multiplex PCR, yet TCRdb's version contains in-frame clones alone and is incomplete. The sample contains roughly 500,000 clones, 89% of which appear only once. The source material was peripheral blood. Receptors originate from a man between 18 and 35 years old with COVID-19, enrolled during active disease.

The chain links TRBV19 to TRBJ1-6; 8 bases agree with TRBD1. The CDR3 contains 14 residues. Germline CDR1 is LNHDA and CDR2 is SQIVND (reference sequence). Trimming removed 4 bases from V and 14 bases from J; junction bases left unmatched: 10. The CDR3 nucleotides read TGTGCCAGTAGTAAAAGGACAGGGCTTGGGTCCCTCCACTTT. Its protein is CASSKRTGLGSLHF.

CDR3 in amino acids: CASSSGGHYNSPLHF. The CDR3 DNA sequence: TGTGCCAGCAGTTCAGGCGGACATTATAATTCACCCCTCCACTTT. The chain employs TRBV6-5 and TRBJ1-6, with D perhaps matching TRBD1 (5 bases). CDR1 and CDR2 from the germline V gene are MNHEY and SVGAGI. This CDR3 is built from 15 residues. The V end lost 4 bases, the J end lost 4 bases, and 11 bases lay between the germline ends.

The V gene is TRBV4-1, the J gene TRBJ2-7; TRBD1 agrees at 9 bases. The CDR3 has 14 residues. Germline trimming cut 5 bases from V and 6 bases from J; bases unmatched to any gene: 8. CDR1 is MGHRA and CDR2 is YSYEKL in the germline V gene. As DNA, the CDR3 is TGCGCCAGCAGCTATCCGGGACAGGGAGGCGAGCAGTACTTC. This sequence encodes CASSYPGQGGEQYF.

CDR3 nucleotide sequence: TGTGCCAGCGGGACCACAGATACGCAGTATTTT. Amino acid sequence: CASGTTDTQYF. The rearrangement uses TRBV12-5 and TRBJ2-3; 7 bases line up with TRBD2. Per the germline V gene, CDR1 is LGHNT and CDR2 is FRNRAP. This CDR3 has 11 residues.

The genes are TRBV5-3 and TRBJ1-3; D uncertain. TRBV5-3 is sorted into the ORF group, with uncertain function. CDR3 length: 16 residues. V was pared by 4 bases and J by 0 bases, with 14 bases between. CDR3 residues: CARSVKNHSSGNTIYF. DNA for the CDR3: TGTGCCAGAAGCGTGAAAAATCATAGCTCTGGAAACACCATATATTTT.

The chain couples TRBV11-1 to TRBJ2-1; 8 bases are a match to TRBD2. Germline V gene sequence: CDR1 SGHAT, CDR2 FQDESV (reference sequence). This CDR3 contains 14 residues. V lost 1 base, J lost 7 bases, and 3 bases stayed unmatched. This CDR3 is CASSLGLAPNEQFF. For the CDR3, the DNA is TGTGCCAGCAGCTTAGGACTAGCGCCGAATGAGCAGTTCTTC. The full variable domain, completed using reference TRBV11-1 and TRBJ2-1, is EAEVAQSPRYKITEKSQAVAFWCDPISGHATLYWYRQILGQGPELLVQFQDESVVDDSQLPKDRFSAERLKGVDSTLKIQPAELGDSAMYLCASSLGLAPNEQFFGPGTRLTVL.

V usage is TRBV11-2 and J usage is TRBJ2-7; D is possibly TRBD1 (5 bases). CDR1 is SGHAT and CDR2 is FQNNGV in the germline V gene. This CDR3 is built from 12 residues. V was clipped by 3 bases and J by 7 bases, with 10 bases between them. CDR3 in DNA: TGTGCCAGCAGCTTCGACAGCGAAGAGCAGTACTTC. This translates into CASSFDSEEQYF.

The chain has TRBV5-4 and TRBJ1-1; TRBD1 matches 8 bases. The CDR3 is 15 residues long. Looked up from germline, CDR1 is SGHNT and CDR2 is YYREEE (reference sequence). J lost 1 base, V lost 6 bases, and 8 bases had no gene match. The CDR3 loop is CASINRDRSNTEAFF. The DNA of the CDR3 is TGTGCCAGCATCAACCGGGACAGGTCGAACACTGAAGCTTTCTTT.

The genes are TRBV4-1 and TRBJ2-7; D is ambiguous. Trimming took 1 base from V and 2 from J, leaving 9 bases between them. The V gene's germline CDR1 is MGHRA and CDR2 YSYEKL. The CDR3 is made up of 14 amino acids. The CDR3, as DNA: TGCGCCAGCAGCCAAGGAACTTCCACCTACGAGCAGTACTTC. This codes for CASSQGTSTYEQYF.